This T cell receptor (beta chain) was found in a study of blood T cell repertoires in COVID-19 (TCRdb year 2020). About the investigation overall: Samples covering the acute and convalescent phases of COVID-19 were provided by collaborators in the United States, Italy and Spain. The material from the prospective study consisted of cDNA or gDNA derived from T cells, B-cell-depleted T cells, or PBMCs. Deeply sampled blood TCRbeta repertoires from subjects exposed to, actively infected with, or recovered from COVID-19 were included in the dataset. The repertoires were released in a freely available public database meant as a resource for research on the immune response to SARS-CoV-2. The samples were drawn from two sources: the first 160 participants of the ongoing ImmuneRACE study, and 1,254 subjects contributed by 6 global collaborators. Sample metadata almost always included a de-identified subject ID, COVID-19 status, age in years and sex. Where available, HLA class I and class II types were obtained from metadata supplied by the sample provider rather than from assay-based typing.

V is reduced by 3 bases and J by 1 base, leaving a spacing of 11 bases between them. The CDR3 starts with the cysteine, ends with the phenylalanine, and has 14 residues. Of all the DNA, just the CDR3 is kept, 42 bases in frame from base 1. The germline V gene (reference sequence) specifies DFQATT as CDR1 and SNEGSKA as CDR2. A second Seattle source provided samples from volunteer blood donors who had recovered from COVID-19. The collaborating institutions used their own protocols to collect whole blood in K2EDTA tubes. For TCRbeta analysis, collaborators shipped samples as frozen whole blood, isolated PBMCs, or DNA extracted from either of those sample types. TCRbeta CDR3 regions were amplified from genomic DNA by means of the immunoSEQ Assay, a bias-controlled multiplex PCR. From the authors' description of their analysis: The number of nucleated cells in each sample was estimated by amplification of reference gene primers within the assay. To quantify the absolute abundance of each unique TCRbeta CDR3 rearrangement, sequence reads were collapsed and filtered. For each sample, productive Simpson clonality was calculated by taking the square root of Simpson's diversity index across productive rearrangements. TCRdb took this table from immuneACCESS and kept in-frame rearrangements with V and J called. Such tables lack part of the clones; where checked against another copy, unresolved V genes explain under half of the gap, and the rest is unexplained. The V and J calls and clone size were taken over from that table, and D and trimming were inferred from the DNA. For this sample the table gives fewer than 200,000 clones, of which more than 70% were detected only once. The ten most abundant clones make up approximately 2.1% of the sample.

Points on this clone: The target of this receptor is not known. Base-call qualities are not available, and no considerably larger clone is one nucleotide away.

On the study overall, not on this receptor specifically: The amount of clinical and demographic metadata varied by source and participant and was provided uncurated.

This receptor was taken from a man between 45 and 60 years old who had recovered from COVID-19. The chain couples TRBV20-1 to TRBJ2-3; the D segment could be TRBD2, given 6 matching bases. The sample consisted of peripheral blood. The CDR3 region has the sequence CSASMASGTDTQYF. The sequenced DNA is TGCAGTGCTAGTATGGCTAGCGGCACAGATACGCAGTATTTT.